Presented here are 7 T cell receptor beta chains from one specimen sequenced in a study of vaccination and CD4 T cells after COVID-19. These receptors have no identified antigens. The Oncomine TCR Beta short-read assay sequenced DNA from cultured CD4+ T cells. TCRdb reprocessed the PCR reads via MiXCR and lists one record per CDR3 protein. The sample includes 2,500 to 3,500 distinct CDR3 sequences, around four fifths of them seen just once. As to treatment: roughly 10-day PBMC culture with coronavirus spike peptide pools or control peptides (ViraFEST assay). Sample: CD4+ T cells from blood, cultured in vitro. These receptors were collected from a human donor who had recovered from COVID-19.

The gene calls are TRBV7-9 and TRBJ1-6; the D gene is possibly TRBD1 (5 bases). The germline V and J ends were trimmed by 5 bases and 6 bases, with 23 bases remaining between them. The CDR3 totals 18 residues. The germline V gene encodes CDR1 SEHNR and CDR2 FQNEAQ (reference sequence). The CDR3 nucleotides are TGTGCCAGCAGCCGGGGCAGGGCCTCCAGACGCGGTAATTCACCCCTCCACTTT. It encodes CASSRGRASRRGNSPLHF.

Worth noting for this clonotype: Relative to the germline gene, one junction end is altered; a read error may explain this. This chain joins TRBV10-3 and TRBJ1-5; D is undetermined. This CDR3 spans 14 amino acids. Germline V gene data show CDR1 as ENHRY and CDR2 as SYGVKD. In nucleotides, the CDR3 is TGTGCCAGCAGTGTCGGGGTGGGAAATCAGCCCCAGCATTTT. Protein: CASSVGVGNQPQHF.

CDR3 in amino acids: CASVAWGELDYGYTF. The CDR3 DNA follows: TGTGCCAGCGTGGCGTGGGGAGAACTAGACTATGGCTACACCTTC. V gene TRBV7-9 combines with J gene TRBJ1-2; D is ambiguous. The CDR3 totals 15 residues. CDR1 is SEHNR and CDR2 is FQNEAQ in the germline V gene (reference sequence). The V end lost 8 bases, the J end lost 3 bases, and 19 bases lay between the germline ends.

This clonotype appeared a few times. The chain is built from TRBV12-3 or TRBV12-4 and TRBJ1-1; D may be TRBD1 (6 bases). The V end was cut by 5 bases, the J end by 4 bases, with 11 bases between. CDR3 length: 13 residues. The DNA of the CDR3 is TGTGCCAGCAGTCGAGGGGGGACCACTGAAGCTTTCTTT. Encoded protein: CASSRGGTTEAFF.

This clonotype appeared a single time. The chain links TRBV7-2 to TRBJ2-3; D could derive from TRBD1 or TRBD2 (5 bases each). The CDR3 totals 17 residues. Germline CDR1 and CDR2: SGHTA and FQGNSA. V lost 5 bases and J 4 bases, leaving 22 bases between the germline ends. The CDR3 sequence: CASSPFPRGRQSDTQYF. The CDR3 DNA follows: TGTGCCAGCAGCCCATTCCCGAGGGGCAGACAATCAGATACGCAGTATTTT.

The chain couples TRBV7-9 to TRBJ1-3; tentatively, D is TRBD1 (6 bases). CDR3 length: 17 residues. Germline-derived CDR1 and CDR2 are SEHNR and FQNEAQ (reference sequence). Trimming took off 5 bases at V and 4 bases at J, with 21 bases between the two ends. The CDR3 loop reads CASSPALGQRKGNTIYF. The CDR3 region has the DNA TGTGCCAGCAGCCCAGCACTCGGACAGAGGAAGGGAAACACCATATATTTT. The whole variable domain, remainder taken from reference TRBV7-9 and TRBJ1-3, is DTGVSQNPRHKITKRGQNVTFRCDPISEHNRLYWYRQTLGQGPEFLTYFQNEAQLEKSRLLSDRFSAERPKGSFSTLEIQRTEQGDSAMYLCASSPALGQRKGNTIYFGEGSWLTVV.

This clonotype has more than one count but fewer than ten. V usage is TRBV18 and J usage is TRBJ1-1, with D unresolved. The CDR3 is 16 residues long. Trimming took off 3 bases at V and 4 bases at J, with 18 bases between the two ends. Germline values: CDR1 KGHSH, CDR2 LQKENI. This CDR3 is CASSPSKGGKGTEAFF. CDR3 nucleotides: TGTGCCAGCTCACCGTCAAAGGGCGGAAAGGGCACTGAAGCTTTCTTT. Full variable domain (rest looked up from reference TRBV18 and TRBJ1-1): NAGVMQNPRHLVRRRGQEARLRCSPMKGHSHVYWYRQLPEEGLKFMVYLQKENIIDESGMPKERFSAEFPKEGPSILRIQQVVRGDSAAYFCASSPSKGGKGTEAFFGQGTRLTVV.